This T cell receptor (beta chain) came from a study of read filtering for tumor transcriptome and immune sequencing (dated by TCRdb to 2018 to 2021). In terms of the full investigation: Of the patients in the cohort, approximately 17 were male and over twelve were female, and their mean age was about 70 years, with a range of roughly 40 to 80. As a main aim, a read-filtering strategy for immune repertoire data was addressed, with the specific question being whether clonotypes supported by a single read should be removed. TCR repertoires obtained by targeted immune repertoire sequencing and by bulk whole-transcriptome sequencing performed on the same bone marrow samples were compared. Under revised international staging, about eight patients fell into R-ISS I, 16 into R-ISS II and about 7 into R-ISS III. Whole-transcriptome libraries were prepared with the TruSeq RNA Access Library Prep Kit after DNase treatment. TCR-region mapped reads per sample ranged from about 4.05 to 11 million with IR-seq versus only roughly 85 to 1,300 with RNA-seq. On the study overall, not on this receptor specifically: The sorted CD138-negative fraction was composed of a mixed bone marrow immune population rather than of purified T cells. The correlation between IR-seq and RNA-seq shared clonotype proportions was increased by removal of single-read clonotypes. Compared with RNA-seq, IR-seq captured clonotypes at much higher depth and more reliably, and a smaller IR-seq throughput was enough to identify most shared clonotypes. Single-read clonotypes made up approximately 79% of clonotypes but only 3.5% to 4% of total reads in IR-seq, compared with just under 75% of clonotypes and about 44% of reads in RNA-seq.

Looking up the germline V gene yields CDR1 SGHRS and CDR2 YFSETQ. V sheds 6 bases and J sheds 4 bases, leaving 7 bases between their ends. The CDR3 spans 11 residues, from the cysteine through the phenylalanine. Only the CDR3 part of the read is kept: 33 bases, read in frame from the first base. For this clonotype: Its cognate antigen has yet to be identified. No per-base quality is available; no much larger clone lies one base away.

Each patient had bone marrow sampled at the time of active disease. Ficoll-Hypaque density gradient centrifugation was used to isolate the bone marrow mononuclear cells. Myeloma plasma cells were removed and CD138-negative cells were obtained by negative selection following labeling with CD138 magnetic microbeads on a MACS separator. The purity of the isolated cells was checked by flow cytometry with CD138 antibodies on an Attune NxT. TRIzol reagent was used to extract total RNA, which was then quantified with a NanoDrop spectrophotometer. Paired RNA-seq and IR-seq were performed on each patient's CD138-negative bone marrow sample. Starting from 400 ng RNA, TCR libraries were constructed with the Immunoverse kit using molecular barcoded adaptors that cover the alpha/delta and beta/gamma chains. TCR library preparation used the same RNA that was used for transcriptome sequencing. Sequencing of TCR libraries was carried out on an Illumina HiSeq 4000 with 2 x 150 cycles. In the original analysis: With MiXCR, TCR reads were aligned to human V, D, J and C references and assembled into CDR3 clonotypes, with quality filtering and error correction included. Clonotype counts and gene usage diversity were analyzed with the tcR package in R. Raw mapping reads were checked after the RNA-seq reads had been mapped by STAR aligner version 2.5.3a onto the human GRCh37 genome. To test how sequencing depth affects detected clonotypes, IR-seq fastq files were randomly downsampled with Seqtk 1.3. TCRdb trimmed public reads at Q25 via fastp, called clones via MiXCR and kept in-frame beta chains. Each entry merges the rows of one CDR3 protein and shows their most common DNA and genes. Clone size and V and J calls follow TCRdb, not the original study. The sample has 90,000 to 95,000 distinct CDR3 sequences on record, about a fifth of them singletons. Roughly an eighth of the sample lies in the top ten.

Sequenced material: a population of CD138-negative cells sorted from bone marrow. The cell subset or site label, as the study defines it: bone marrow mononuclear cells depleted of CD138+ plasma/myeloma cells by negative magnetic selection. The sequence is built from TRBV5-1 and TRBJ2-5, and perhaps TRBD2 as D gene, on 6 matching bases. This clonotype was sampled from a donor at least 40 years old with multiple myeloma. The CDR3 region has the sequence CASMGGETQYF. In nucleotides, the sequence is TGCGCCAGCATGGGGGGAGAGACCCAGTACTTC. The CDR3, completed at both ends by the reference TRBV5-1 and TRBJ2-5 genes, gives the full variable domain KAGVTQTPRYLIKTRGQQVTLSCSPISGHRSVSWYQQTPGQGLQFLFEYFSETQRNKGNFPGRFSGRQFSNSRSEMNVSTLELGDSALYLCASMGGETQYFGPGTRLLVL.